The 12 T cell receptor beta chains reported below all come from one sample, sequenced in a study of blood T cell repertoires in COVID-19. Produced via immunoSEQ multiplex PCR; TCRdb's table is partial and in-frame only. The table shows over 100,000 clones, with about 76% occurring only once. The sequenced material came from peripheral blood. All receptors derive from a woman aged 55-70 years with active or convalescent COVID-19.

The chain links TRBV28 to TRBJ2-7, with 14 nucleotides matching TRBD2. Germline CDR1 MDHEN, CDR2 SYDVKM. Germline trimming cut 6 bases from V and 4 bases from J; bases unmatched to any gene: 8. This CDR3 has 16 residues. This chain's CDR3 is CASSLGLAGVGYEQYF. The CDR3 DNA reads TGTGCCAGCAGCCTGGGACTAGCGGGAGTAGGTTACGAGCAGTACTTC.

This rearrangement joins TRBV7-9 to TRBJ1-3; the D gene is possibly TRBD1 (5 bases). From germline, CDR1 is SEHNR and CDR2 FQNEAQ (reference sequence). The ends were cut back, 11 bases at V and 8 bases at J, with 16 bases in the middle. The CDR3 is made up of 12 amino acids. Here the CDR3 DNA reads TGTGCCGGGGAGGCCCGGGGCGACACCATATATTTT. Translation: CAGEARGDTIYF.

The chain couples TRBV7-9 to TRBJ2-1; the match to TRBD2 covers 10 bases. The CDR3 totals 15 residues. Germline V lookup: CDR1 SEHNR, CDR2 FQNEAQ (reference sequence). J was trimmed by 5 bases and V by 8 bases; bases with no gene match: 9. The CDR3, as DNA: TGTGCCAGCGGCCAGGGGCTAGCGGGGGACAATGAGCAGTTCTTC. Translating gives CASGQGLAGDNEQFF. The full variable domain, with the rest looked up from reference TRBV7-9 and TRBJ2-1, is DTGVSQNPRHKITKRGQNVTFRCDPISEHNRLYWYRQTLGQGPEFLTYFQNEAQLEKSRLLSDRFSAERPKGSFSTLEIQRTEQGDSAMYLCASGQGLAGDNEQFFGPGTRLTVL.

The V and J genes are TRBV27 and TRBJ1-1; 7 bases line up with TRBD1. This CDR3 spans 13 amino acids. The V gene's germline CDR1 is MNHEY and CDR2 SMNVEV (reference sequence). V shed 5 bases, J shed 5 bases, and the junction held 5 bases outside the gene matches. This CDR3 is CASSRQGGTEAFF. CDR3 sequence (DNA): TGTGCCAGCAGTAGACAGGGTGGGACTGAAGCTTTCTTT.

The J gene is TRBJ2-5, the V gene TRBV24-1; D possibly corresponds to TRBD1 (5 bases). Looked up from germline, CDR1 is KGHDR and CDR2 is SFDVKD. The CDR3 totals 16 residues. Trimming removed 3 bases at V and 0 bases at J, with 13 bases between. The CDR3: CATSDPTVHNQETQYF. CDR3 nucleotide sequence: TGTGCCACCAGTGATCCGACAGTTCATAACCAAGAGACCCAGTACTTC.

The chain employs TRBV6-2 or TRBV6-3 and TRBJ1-5; D might be TRBD1 (5 bases). In germline, CDR1 is MNHEY, CDR2 SVGEGT. The CDR3 consists of 15 residues. V lost 4 bases and J 4 bases, leaving 14 bases between the germline ends. Written as DNA, the CDR3 is TGTGCCAGCAGTTCGGGGGGTGGTAAAAATCAGCCCCAGCATTTT. This gives the protein CASSSGGGKNQPQHF.

V and J are TRBV5-4 and TRBJ2-7; perhaps TRBD2 as D (5 bases). The germline CDR1 and CDR2 sequences are SGHNT and YYREEE (reference sequence). The CDR3 has 16 amino acids. Trimming stripped 0 bases from V and 0 bases from J, with 13 bases between. The CDR3 sequence: CASSLGSDGNSYEQYF. The CDR3 DNA follows: TGTGCCAGCAGCTTGGGCTCTGACGGGAACTCCTACGAGCAGTACTTC.

The V call is TRBV14, the J call TRBJ2-1, with 9 bases fitting TRBD2. V trimming: 0 bases; J trimming: 2 bases; junction bases outside the gene matches: 2. Germline CDR1 reads SGHDN; CDR2 reads FVKESK. This CDR3 region has 16 residues. The CDR3 sequence is CASSQDPSGAYNEQFF. The CDR3 DNA reads as TGTGCCAGCAGCCAAGACCCTAGCGGGGCCTACAATGAGCAGTTCTTC.

This CDR3 reads CASSLKRGTEAFF. CDR3 coding DNA: TGTGCCAGCAGCTTAAAGAGAGGCACTGAAGCTTTCTTT. V usage is TRBV7-2 and J usage is TRBJ1-1, with no clear D. The length of the CDR3 is 13 residues. CDR1 SGHTA and CDR2 FQGNSA come from the germline V gene. Trimming took 2 bases from V and 4 from J, leaving 8 bases between them.

V and J are TRBV28 and TRBJ1-5; 7 bases line up with TRBD1. The trim removed 2 bases at V and 3 bases at J, leaving 19 bases unmatched. CDR1 MDHEN and CDR2 SYDVKM come from the germline V gene. The CDR3 consists of 20 residues. CDR3 coding DNA: TGTGCCAGCAGTTTAGGGGTCCTACAGGGGATCCAGGCGTCCAATCAGCCCCAGCATTTT. It yields the protein CASSLGVLQGIQASNQPQHF.

The V gene is TRBV19, the J gene TRBJ2-3; TRBD2 agrees at 7 bases. The V segment lost 3 bases and the J segment 1 base; nucleotides outside the gene matches: 4. This CDR3 has 15 amino acids. CDR1 is LNHDA and CDR2 is SQIVND in the germline V gene (reference sequence). The CDR3 DNA is TGTGCCAGTAGTATTCGTCTAGCGGGCACAGATACGCAGTATTTT. As protein: CASSIRLAGTDTQYF.

This clone showed up just a few times. The genes are TRBV6-2 or TRBV6-3 and TRBJ1-3; D uncertain. V was shortened by 6 bases and J by 8 bases, with 11 bases between the two germline ends. CDR3 size: 12 residues. CDR1 and CDR2 from the germline V gene are MNHEY and SVGEGT. The CDR3 region has the DNA TGTGCCAGCAGCCCCCAGGTGGACACCATATATTTT. Translated, it gives CASSPQVDTIYF.